Listed below are T cell receptor beta chains from one sample, sequenced in a study of blood T cell repertoires in COVID-19. Some clones are missing from TCRdb's copy, which holds only in-frame ones; the method was immunoSEQ multiplex PCR. Among roughly 340,000 clones, more than 75% were seen once, and the ten largest hold around 2%. The material sequenced was PBMCs or T cells enriched from blood (not recorded which). The receptors were sampled from a man aged 40-55 years in a cohort exposed to, infected with or recovered from COVID-19 (not recorded which). Both conserved end residues are part of each CDR3. The D gene is left open where the match is weak. Size values are once, few and many counts, or a class for expanded clones, and some rows have none.

>TRBV29-1|TRBD1|TRBJ1-2|NA
TGCAGCGTAACCGGACAGGCTTCGAACTATGGCTACACCTTC
CSVTGQASNYGYTF
>TRBV7-2|NA|TRBJ1-3|NA
TGTGCCAGCTCACGACAGGAGGCAAACGCCATATATTTT
CASSRQEANAIYF
>TRBV7-9|NA|TRBJ1-2|NA
TGTGCCAGCAGCAAAGACAGCTATGGCTACACCTTC
CASSKDSYGYTF
>TRBV7-8|NA|TRBJ1-3|NA
TGTGCCAGCAGCCTTCAAGGACAGCCCTCTGGAAACACCATATATTTT
CASSLQGQPSGNTIYF
>TRBV19|NA|TRBJ2-1|NA
TGTGCCAGTAGTATAGGGATCTCCAGAAGGAGTGGGTACAATGAGCAGTTCTTC
CASSIGISRRSGYNEQFF
>TRBV5-6|NA|TRBJ1-1|NA
TGTGCCAGCAGCCTACCTATGAACACTGAAGCTTTCTTT
CASSLPMNTEAFF
>TRBV18|TRBD1|TRBJ1-5|NA
TGTGCCAGCTCACCGGGACAGGCTGGCAATCAGCCCCAGCATTTT
CASSPGQAGNQPQHF
>TRBV5-4|TRBD1|TRBJ1-1|NA
TGTGCCAGCAGCTACCGGACAGGGACCATGAACACTGAAGCTTTCTTT
CASSYRTGTMNTEAFF
>TRBV30|NA|TRBJ1-6|NA
TGTGCCTGGAGTGTAGACAGTTTTTCACCCCTCCACTTT
CAWSVDSFSPLHF
>TRBV27|NA|TRBJ1-6|NA
TGTGCCAGCAGTTTATCGGAGGGGAGAAGGTCACCCCTCCACTTT
CASSLSEGRRSPLHF
>TRBV24-1|NA|TRBJ1-4|NA
TGTGCCACCAGTGATGACAGTCGAACTAATGAAAAACTGTTTTTT
CATSDDSRTNEKLFF
>TRBV7-2|NA|TRBJ2-1|NA
TGTGCCAGCAGCTTAGGTAGTCTAAGTGAGCAGTTCTTC
CASSLGSLSEQFF
>TRBV15|TRBD2|TRBJ2-1|NA
TGTGCCACCAGCAGAGATGGGGATAGCGGGAGGGGACACTACAATGAGCAGTTCTTC
CATSRDGDSGRGHYNEQFF
>TRBV27|NA|TRBJ2-5|NA
TGTGCCAGCCTCCTTCGGGCGGAGGGGTACTTC
CASLLRAEGYF
>TRBV6-2/TRBV6-3|TRBD2|TRBJ2-1|NA
TGTGCCAGCAGTTACGGCCTAGCGGGAGGGGTTGAGCAGTTCTTC
CASSYGLAGGVEQFF
>TRBV25-1|NA|TRBJ2-7|NA
TGTGCCAGCTCTCGGGGACTTCCATCCTACGAGCAGTACTTC
CASSRGLPSYEQYF
>TRBV5-1|TRBD2|TRBJ2-3|NA
TGCGCCAGCAGCTTGGACCCGGGCGGGAGGACAGATACGCAGTATTTT
CASSLDPGGRTDTQYF
>TRBV6-5|NA|TRBJ2-7|NA
TGTGCCAGCAGTTTGACAGTTAGATCCTACGAGCAGTACTTC
CASSLTVRSYEQYF
>TRBV29-1|TRBD1|TRBJ2-5|NA
TGCAGCGTGAGACAGGGGGGTGAGACCCAGTACTTC
CSVRQGGETQYF
>TRBV12-2|NA|TRBJ2-7|NA
TGTGCAAGTCGCTTGGGACAGGGGAGGTCCTACGAGCAGTACTTC
CASRLGQGRSYEQYF
>TRBV27|TRBD1|TRBJ2-6|NA
TGTGCCAGCTTACCAATCACAGGGGCTGGGGCCAACGTCCTGACTTTC
CASLPITGAGANVLTF
>TRBV2|NA|TRBJ2-7|NA
TGTGCCAGCAGTGAAGACAGAGGGAGCTCCTACGAGCAGTACTTC
CASSEDRGSSYEQYF
>TRBV6-1|TRBD2|TRBJ2-7|NA
TGTGCCAGCAGTGAAGGGGCGGGAGGACCCTACGAGCAGTACTTC
CASSEGAGGPYEQYF
>TRBV2|NA|TRBJ2-5|many
TGTGCCAGCAGTGGGGGCCTTTGGAACAAAGAGACCCAGTACTTC
CASSGGLWNKETQYF
>TRBV7-9|NA|TRBJ2-1|NA
TGTGCCAGCAGCTTAGGTCGTATCTCCTACAATGAGCAGTTCTTC
CASSLGRISYNEQFF
>TRBV5-1|TRBD1|TRBJ1-1|NA
TGCGCCAGCAGCTTAAAGGGACAGGGGGAGGGAAACACTGAAGCTTTCTTT
CASSLKGQGEGNTEAFF
>TRBV5-1|NA|TRBJ2-5|NA
TGCGCCAGCAGCGTAACGGGGGAAAAAGAGACCCAGTACTTC
CASSVTGEKETQYF
>TRBV7-9|NA|TRBJ1-1|NA
TGTGCCAGCAGCTTAACAGACGGGAACACTGAAGCTTTCTTT
CASSLTDGNTEAFF
>TRBV7-9|TRBD1|TRBJ1-2|many
TGTGCCAGCAGCAGTTCCCCCAGGGGGCATGGCTACACCTTC
CASSSSPRGHGYTF
>TRBV6-5|NA|TRBJ2-7|NA
TGTGCCAGCAGCCCCACGCAGGGAACAGACGAGCAGTACTTC
CASSPTQGTDEQYF
>TRBV7-3|TRBD2|TRBJ2-1|NA
TGTGCCAGCAGCTTCGGGACTAGCGGGAGTGATGAGCAGTTCTTC
CASSFGTSGSDEQFF
>TRBV10-2|NA|TRBJ1-3|NA
TGCGCCAGCCGGGACATCGGCTCTGGAAACACCATATATTTT
CASRDIGSGNTIYF
>TRBV5-4|TRBD1|TRBJ1-4|NA
TGTGCCAGCAGCCGGGACAGGGAAGAAAAACTGTTTTTT
CASSRDREEKLFF
>TRBV7-3|TRBD1|TRBJ1-6|NA
TGTGCCAGCAGCTCATCAGGGGGCGGTTCACCCCTCCACTTT
CASSSSGGGSPLHF
>TRBV19|TRBD1|TRBJ2-1|NA
TGTGCCAGTAGTTGGGGACAGGGGGCAGATGAGCAGTTCTTC
CASSWGQGADEQFF
>TRBV2|NA|TRBJ1-2|NA
TGTGCCAGTCTACAACCAGGCTATGGCTACACCTTC
CASLQPGYGYTF
>TRBV19|NA|TRBJ1-5|NA
TGTGCCAGTAGTAGGGACTTCTTTAATCAGCCCCAGCATTTT
CASSRDFFNQPQHF
>TRBV7-2|TRBD1|TRBJ2-1|NA
TGTGCCAGCAGCTTAGGAGGGGGCCGCGGACAGAGACGATACAATGAGCAGTTCTTC
CASSLGGGRGQRRYNEQFF
>TRBV29-1|TRBD1|TRBJ2-5|once
TGCAGCGTTCGGACAGGCCAAGAGACCCAGTACTTC
CSVRTGQETQYF
>TRBV7-2|TRBD2|TRBJ2-1|few
TGTGCCAGCAGCCCCCAGCCCGCTAGCGGGAGAGGGGGATACAATGAGCAGTTCTTC
CASSPQPASGRGGYNEQFF
>TRBV2|TRBD1|TRBJ1-1|NA
TGTGCCAGCAGGGGTTCCGGGACAGGCAACACTGAAGCTTTCTTT
CASRGSGTGNTEAFF
>TRBV5-6|TRBD1|TRBJ1-2|NA
TGTGCCAGCAGCTTGGTAGGGGGACAGGACTATGGCTACACCTTC
CASSLVGGQDYGYTF
>TRBV5-1|NA|TRBJ2-7|NA
TGCGCCAGCAGCTTAGGACAGTCCTCCTACGAGCAGTACTTC
CASSLGQSSYEQYF
>TRBV19|TRBD1|TRBJ2-7|NA
TGTGCCAGTAACCAGGACAGGGGTTACGAGCAGTACTTC
CASNQDRGYEQYF
>TRBV24-1|TRBD1|TRBJ2-7|few
TGTGCCACCAGTGCTGGGGACAGGTACGAGCAGTACTTC
CATSAGDRYEQYF
>TRBV4-2|TRBD2|TRBJ2-1|NA
TGTGCCAGCAGCCAGGCCGTTAGCGGGAGCTCCTACAATGAGCAGTTCTTC
CASSQAVSGSSYNEQFF
>TRBV11-3|NA|TRBJ2-3|once
TGTGCCAGCAGCTTAGACCCGAGCACAGATACGCAGTATTTT
CASSLDPSTDTQYF
>TRBV4-1|TRBD2|TRBJ2-7|NA
TGCGCCAGCAGCCAAGTACGATCCAGCGGGAGAGGGGTAAGGTCCTACGAGCAGTACTTC
CASSQVRSSGRGVRSYEQYF
>TRBV5-5|NA|TRBJ1-3|NA
TGTGCCAGCAGCCGGGGGAGGGAAAACTCTGGAAACACCATATATTTT
CASSRGRENSGNTIYF
>TRBV6-5|NA|TRBJ1-2|NA
TGTGCCAGCAGTTTCACCGAGAACTATGGCTACACCTTC
CASSFTENYGYTF
>TRBV10-3|NA|TRBJ2-3|NA
TGTGCCATCAGTGAAGCCTCCCGAAGCACAGATACGCAGTATTTT
CAISEASRSTDTQYF
>TRBV7-9|TRBD1|TRBJ1-6|NA
TGTGCCAGCAGCGCGCGGGACAGCTATTCACCCCTCCACTTT
CASSARDSYSPLHF
>TRBV11-3|TRBD2|TRBJ2-1|NA
TGTGCCAGCAGCTCTCAACTAGCGGACTCCTACAATGAGCAGTTCTTC
CASSSQLADSYNEQFF